This is a list of T cell receptor beta chains from one sample in a study of OX40 agonist ivuxolimab in advanced cancers. TCRdb keeps only in-frame clones here, not all; method: immunoSEQ multiplex PCR. There are 15,000 to 20,000 clones in the sample; roughly 60% occur only once, and 7% to 9% lies in the top ten. Sequenced here: CD4+ or CD8+ T cells sorted from blood, sampled in a trial of the OX40 agonist ivuxolimab. The source is an adult with an advanced solid tumor such as melanoma, head and neck, liver or kidney cancer. Both conserved end residues are part of each CDR3. A D gene is named only where the DNA matches it firmly. A clone size is listed for some rows: how often the clone was seen (once, few, many), or a class if it is expanded.

D | J | V | size | DNA | CDR3
NA | TRBJ2-2 | TRBV4-3 | once | TGCGCCAGCAGCCAAGAGCCAACAGGGGGGGAGCTGTTTTTT | CASSQEPTGGELFF
NA | TRBJ2-1 | TRBV15 | NA | TGTGCCACCAGCCCTTCTGGGCTAGCACTTCCCCAGTTCTTC | CATSPSGLALPQFF
TRBD1 | TRBJ2-7 | TRBV6-6 | NA | TGTGCCAGCAGTCGGCCGACAGGGGGCTCCTACGAGCAGTACTTC | CASSRPTGGSYEQYF
NA | TRBJ2-3 | TRBV5-1 | NA | TGCGCCAGCAGCTTGGGGCAGGGGGAGGTCACAGATACGCAGTATTTT | CASSLGQGEVTDTQYF
NA | TRBJ2-7 | TRBV7-9 | few | TGTGCCAGCAGCTTAGTGGCAGCCAACGAGCAGTACTTC | CASSLVAANEQYF
NA | TRBJ2-3 | TRBV11-2 | NA | TGTGCCAGCAGCTTGCCGACCACCTATACGCAGTATTTT | CASSLPTTYTQYF
TRBD1 | TRBJ1-2 | TRBV6-1 | NA | TGTGCCAGCAGTGAAGCGCCGGACAGGGTACTCTATGGCTACACCTTC | CASSEAPDRVLYGYTF
NA | TRBJ2-6 | TRBV27 | NA | TGTGCCAGCAGTGGATACAGGGGGGGAAGCTCTGGGGCCAACGTCCTGACTTTC | CASSGYRGGSSGANVLTF
NA | TRBJ2-7 | TRBV27 | NA | TGTGCCAGCAGTTACGGCAGGACCTACGAGCAGTACTTC | CASSYGRTYEQYF
NA | TRBJ2-5 | TRBV2 | NA | TGTGCCAGCAGTGATCAGGGTCAAGAGACCCAGTACTTC | CASSDQGQETQYF